The entry below describes one TCR beta chain. Germline lookup yields CDR1 LNHDA and CDR2 SQIVND (reference sequence). The CDR3 contains 10 residues. Trimming removed 5 bases at V and 7 bases at J, with 3 bases between. This sample is part of a study of blood T cell repertoires in COVID-19. The wider study: Material from acute and convalescent COVID-19 was sourced from the United States, Italy and Spain.

How the authors handled the data: Researchers report that nucleated cell counts were estimated from reference gene primer amplification. Profiling relied on immunoSEQ multiplex PCR, and the TCRdb table lists in-frame clones only, not all of them. Clone size and V and J calls were adopted from that table, with D and trimming inferred from the DNA. The sample has about 300,000 clones; around 85% are singletons. The chain recombines TRBV19 with TRBJ2-1; D uncertain. This receptor was identified in a woman under 40 who had been exposed to COVID-19. Sequenced sample: PBMCs or T cells enriched from blood (not recorded which). CDR3 sequence reads: CASSANEQFF. The DNA of the CDR3 is TGTGCCAGTAGTGCGAATGAGCAGTTCTTC.